The 22 T cell receptor beta chains below all came from one sample that was sequenced in a study of cytomegalovirus exposure and HLA in healthy donors. The PCR was carried out with 60 Vbeta primers and 13 Jbeta primers. Produced via immunoSEQ multiplex PCR; TCRdb's table is partial and in-frame only. The table records 120,000 or so clones, roughly 70% of them present only once. Sequencing was carried out using PBMCs. The source is a man aged 40-49 years in good health and CMV-seropositive.

The chain is built from TRBV5-1 and TRBJ2-5, with TRBD1 identical over 9 bases. The last part of the DNA fits TRBJ2-7 better; the J call may be wrong. Germline-derived CDR1 and CDR2 are SGHRS and YFSETQ. The length of the CDR3 is 14 residues. CDR3 residues: CASSFGTGNYEQYF. The CDR3 DNA reads as TGCGCCAGCAGCTTCGGGACAGGGAACTACGAGCAGTACTTC.

The chain carries TRBV27 and TRBJ2-7; TRBD1 is a possible D gene (5 bases). Trimming removed 5 bases from V and 6 bases from J, with 8 bases in between. Germline V gene data show CDR1 as MNHEY and CDR2 as SMNVEV (reference sequence). The CDR3 sequence is 11 residues long. The CDR3 is CASSQGAEQYF. CDR3 DNA sequence: TGTGCCAGCAGTCAGGGTGCCGAGCAGTACTTC.

This rearrangement joins TRBV19 to TRBJ2-5, with TRBD1 identical over 8 bases. The CDR3 length is 16 residues. The germline V gene encodes CDR1 LNHDA and CDR2 SQIVND (reference sequence). After removal of 5 bases from V and 5 bases from J, the junction contained 13 bases not matched to a gene. For the CDR3, the DNA is TGTGCCAGTAGTCTTCTTCCGGGACAGGTTTGGGAGACCCAGTACTTC. Its protein is CASSLLPGQVWETQYF. The full variable domain, its missing parts supplied by reference TRBV19 and TRBJ2-5, is DGGITQSPKYLFRKEGQNVTLSCEQNLNHDAMYWYRQDPGQGLRLIYYSQIVNDFQKGDIAEGYSVSREKKESFPLTVTSAQKNPTAFYLCASSLLPGQVWETQYFGPGTRLLVL.

CDR3 nucleotides: TGTGCCAGCAGCTTATTCGCGGGGACAGCCTCCTACAATGAGCAGTTCTTC. Translating it yields CASSLFAGTASYNEQFF. V and J are TRBV7-9 and TRBJ2-1; possibly TRBD1 for D (7 bases). The CDR3 is 17 residues long. V was cut by 2 bases and J by 0 bases, with 14 bases left in between. CDR1 and CDR2 from the germline V gene are SEHNR and FQNEAQ (reference sequence).

This clone has only one observation. CDR3 sequence: CASTLDRGYGYTF. The CDR3 DNA is TGTGCCAGCACCCTTGACAGGGGATATGGCTACACCTTC. The genes are TRBV28 and TRBJ1-2; 8 nucleotides line up with TRBD1. Losses at the gene ends were 7 bases for V and 5 bases for J; bases not matched to a gene: 6. CDR1 and CDR2 from the germline V gene are MDHEN and SYDVKM. CDR3 length equals 13 residues.

This sequence joins TRBV11-3 and TRBJ2-1; D remains ambiguous. V gave up 5 bases and J gave up 10 bases, with 18 bases separating them. In germline, CDR1 is SGHNT, CDR2 YENEEA. The CDR3 is 14 residues long. The CDR3 nucleotides read TGTGCCAGCAGCCCTAGGCGAGGAGTTCTGGAGCAGTTCTTC. Translated: CASSPRRGVLEQFF.

The CDR3 reads CASSLHRETNEKLFF. For the CDR3, the DNA is TGTGCCAGCAGTTTACACAGGGAAACTAATGAAAAACTGTTTTTT. V is TRBV28 and J is TRBJ1-4; D possibly corresponds to TRBD1 (6 bases). The CDR3 sequence is 15 residues long. Trimming took 2 bases from V and 1 from J, leaving 8 bases between them. In germline, CDR1 is MDHEN, CDR2 SYDVKM. Filled out from reference TRBV28 and TRBJ1-4, the complete variable domain reads DVKVTQSSRYLVKRTGEKVFLECVQDMDHENMFWYRQDPGLGLRLIYFSYDVKMKEKGDIPEGYSVSREKKERFSLILESASTNQTSMYLCASSLHRETNEKLFFGSGTQLSVL.

This clone has a handful of counts. This chain connects TRBV7-2 to TRBJ1-5, with TRBD1 matching 9 bases. V was clipped by 5 bases and J by 5 bases; unmatched bases: 7. In germline, CDR1 is SGHTA, CDR2 FQGNSA. The CDR3 has 15 residues. The CDR3 region is CASSQATGGDQPQHF. Written as DNA, the CDR3 is TGTGCCAGCAGCCAAGCCACAGGGGGCGATCAGCCCCAGCATTTT.

This chain links TRBV9 with TRBJ2-7; 11 nucleotides align to TRBD2. V trimming: 1 base; J trimming: 5 bases; junction bases outside the gene matches: 14. This CDR3 region has 18 residues. Per germline, CDR1 SGDLS and CDR2 YYNGEE. The CDR3 coding sequence is TGTGCCAGCAGCGTACTCATCCGGAGTAGCGGGAGGGGCCACGAGCAGTACTTC. Translated, it gives CASSVLIRSSGRGHEQYF. Using reference TRBV9 and TRBJ2-7 for the parts outside the CDR3, the full variable domain is DSGVTQTPKHLITATGQRVTLRCSPRSGDLSVYWYQQSLDQGLQFLIQYYNGEERAKGNILERFSAQQFPDLHSELNLSSLELGDSALYFCASSVLIRSSGRGHEQYFGPGTRLTVT.

The rearrangement uses TRBV7-6 and TRBJ1-5; TRBD1 is a possible D gene (5 bases). CDR1 is SGHVS, CDR2 FNYEAQ, per germline. V was clipped by 2 bases and J by 5 bases, with 13 bases between them. This CDR3 has 15 amino acids. The DNA for the CDR3 is TGTGCCAGCAGCTTATACTCAGGGCCCGATCAGCCCCAGCATTTT. Its protein is CASSLYSGPDQPQHF.

The genes are TRBV6-1 and TRBJ1-2; D is possibly TRBD1 (5 bases). V dropped 11 bases and J dropped 8 bases, with 24 bases sitting between them. CDR3 size: 14 residues. Germline values: CDR1 MNHNS, CDR2 SASEGT. CDR3 bases: TGTGCCGGGGGGAACCAGGGTTCGGGCGGCGGCTACACCTTC. This codes for CAGGNQGSGGGYTF.

This chain links TRBV4-1 with TRBJ1-4; 7 bases line up with TRBD1. This CDR3 comprises 17 residues. The ends lost 1 base at V and 7 bases at J; junction bases unmatched: 12. Germline lookup yields CDR1 MGHRA and CDR2 YSYEKL. The CDR3 is CASSQADFGTATEKLFF. The CDR3 nucleotides are TGCGCCAGCAGCCAAGCCGACTTCGGGACAGCGACTGAAAAACTGTTTTTT.

This clone was counted once. One junction end does not reproduce the germline sequence, and a read error may be involved. This chain links TRBV19 with TRBJ1-5, with 12 bases aligning to TRBD1. Germline assignment: CDR1 LNHDA and CDR2 SQIVND (reference sequence). CDR3 length: 16 residues. The CDR3 here is CSSSIPGQGARQPQHF. The DNA of the CDR3 is TGTTCCAGTAGTATTCCGGGACAGGGGGCGCGCCAGCCCCAGCATTTT.

The rearrangement uses TRBV9 and TRBJ1-3; tentatively, D is TRBD1 (6 bases). Trimming took off 0 bases at V and 1 base at J, with 14 bases between the two ends. This CDR3 has 17 amino acids. Germline assignment: CDR1 SGDLS and CDR2 YYNGEE. The CDR3 loop reads CASSVVDRSESGNTIYF. In DNA form, the CDR3 reads TGTGCCAGCAGCGTAGTCGACAGGAGTGAATCTGGAAACACCATATATTTT.

This rearrangement joins TRBV18 to TRBJ1-4; tentative D call: TRBD1 (5 bases). V was clipped by 6 bases and J by 0 bases, with 8 bases between them. The CDR3 totals 14 residues. Germline CDR1 and CDR2: KGHSH and LQKENI. The CDR3, as DNA: TGTGCCAGCTCTCGGACACCAACTAATGAAAAACTGTTTTTT. Translated, it gives CASSRTPTNEKLFF.

The chain couples TRBV5-4 to TRBJ1-1; D uncertain. V was cut by 3 bases and J by 8 bases, with 8 bases left in between. Germline V gene sequence: CDR1 SGHNT, CDR2 YYREEE (reference sequence). This CDR3 spans 11 amino acids. CDR3 in DNA: TGTGCCAGCAGCTGGGCGGGAGAAGCTTTCTTT. It translates to CASSWAGEAFF.

This clone was picked up a small number of times. The rearrangement joins TRBV30 to TRBJ1-1; D not certain. The V gene's germline CDR1 is GTSNPN and CDR2 SVGIG (reference sequence). The V end was cut by 4 bases, the J end by 1 base, with 4 bases between. This CDR3 spans 11 amino acids. Written as DNA, the CDR3 is TGTGCCTGGAATAGGAACACTGAAGCTTTCTTT. Translated, it gives CAWNRNTEAFF.

The chain employs TRBV11-1 and TRBJ2-1, with TRBD2 matching 7 bases. This CDR3 contains 16 residues. CDR1 is SGHAT, CDR2 FQDESV, per germline (reference sequence). Losses at the gene ends were 5 bases for V and 4 bases for J; bases not matched to a gene: 11. This chain's CDR3 is CASSVNLGGSYNEQFF. As DNA, the CDR3 is TGTGCCAGCAGCGTGAATTTGGGGGGGAGTTACAATGAGCAGTTCTTC. Looking up the rest from reference TRBV11-1 and TRBJ2-1 gives the full variable domain: EAEVAQSPRYKITEKSQAVAFWCDPISGHATLYWYRQILGQGPELLVQFQDESVVDDSQLPKDRFSAERLKGVDSTLKIQPAELGDSAMYLCASSVNLGGSYNEQFFGPGTRLTVL.

This chain joins TRBV6-6 and TRBJ2-7; 9 bases line up with TRBD1. The CDR3 is made up of 15 amino acids. CDR1 and CDR2 (germline): MNHNY, SVGAGI (reference sequence). V was pared by 7 bases and J by 0 bases, with 7 bases of the junction left unmatched. The chain's CDR3 is CASNHRDRASYEQYF. CDR3 nucleotide sequence: TGTGCCAGCAACCACCGGGACAGGGCCTCCTACGAGCAGTACTTC.

V gene TRBV7-3 combines with J gene TRBJ2-3; 10 nucleotides align to TRBD2. V was clipped by 5 bases and J by 8 bases; unmatched bases: 10. The CDR3 is 15 amino acids. Germline CDR1 and CDR2: SGHTA and FQGTGA. The CDR3 reads CASSPSPSGSFTQYF. CDR3 DNA sequence: TGTGCCAGCAGCCCCTCCCCTAGCGGGAGCTTTACGCAGTATTTT.

This clone was seen repeatedly, ten times or more. V gene TRBV9 combines with J gene TRBJ1-1, with TRBD1 as a possible D gene (6 bases). The germline gives CDR1 SGDLS, CDR2 YYNGEE. Trimming removed 3 bases at V and 3 bases at J, with 15 bases between. The CDR3 spans 15 residues. DNA of the CDR3: TGTGCCAGCAGCGCACACAGGGAAGGAGACACTGAAGCTTTCTTT. Translated: CASSAHREGDTEAFF.

This chain joins TRBV18 and TRBJ1-1; 9 nucleotides align to TRBD1. This CDR3 has 15 amino acids. The ends lost 5 bases at V and 3 bases at J; junction bases unmatched: 7. Germline V gives CDR1 KGHSH, CDR2 LQKENI. The CDR3 DNA reads TGTGCCAGCTCAAAAAGACAGGGGGAAGACACTGAAGCTTTCTTT. Encoded protein: CASSKRQGEDTEAFF.